A single sample is the source of the 17 T cell receptor beta chains below, sequenced in a study of cytomegalovirus exposure and HLA in healthy donors. This PCR relied on a set of 60 Vbeta primers and 13 Jbeta primers. Clones were sequenced by immunoSEQ multiplex PCR, and TCRdb holds only the in-frame ones, with some missing. The data contain hundreds of thousands of clones, roughly 80% of them singletons. The sequenced sample consisted of PBMCs. The receptors stem from a girl under 10 years old in good health and CMV-seronegative.

This clone was picked up one time. The rearrangement uses TRBV7-2 and TRBJ1-2, with D unresolved. Trimming removed 2 bases from V and 1 base from J, with 11 bases in between. Germline V gives CDR1 SGHTA, CDR2 FQGNSA. The CDR3 is made up of 15 amino acids. The CDR3 protein is CASSLIGGNNYGYTF. CDR3 bases: TGTGCCAGCAGCTTAATAGGCGGAAATAACTATGGCTACACCTTC.

A remark on this clone: Relative to the germline gene, one junction end is altered; a read error may explain this. The rearrangement uses TRBV7-2 and TRBJ2-1; TRBD2 agrees at 10 bases. This CDR3 has 17 residues. From germline, CDR1 is SGHTA and CDR2 FQGNSA. The CDR3 DNA sequence: TGTGCCAGCAGCGTAGCGGGAGGCCAGCGCTACTACAATGAGCAGTTCTTC. Protein sequence: CASSVAGGQRYYNEQFF.

The chain has TRBV27 and TRBJ2-1, with 10 bases fitting TRBD2. The ends lost 5 bases at V and 7 bases at J; junction bases unmatched: 11. This CDR3 comprises 16 residues. Per germline, CDR1 MNHEY and CDR2 SMNVEV (reference sequence). The CDR3 region is CASSTFGLAVGNEQFF. CDR3 sequence (DNA): TGTGCCAGCAGTACCTTCGGACTAGCGGTTGGGAATGAGCAGTTCTTC.

The chain carries TRBV19 and TRBJ2-7; 8 bases align to TRBD1. Unmatched junction bases numbered 6, after V lost 5 bases and J lost 6 bases. CDR1 is LNHDA, CDR2 SQIVND, per germline (reference sequence). CDR3 length: 13 residues. CDR3: CASSGTGGGEQYF. The CDR3 DNA sequence: TGTGCCAGTAGTGGGACAGGAGGTGGCGAGCAGTACTTC.

The rearrangement links TRBV12-5 to TRBJ2-1; TRBD2 agrees at 11 bases. The CDR3 sequence is 15 residues long. Germline loops: CDR1 LGHNT, CDR2 FRNRAP. The V segment lost 4 bases and the J segment 8 bases; nucleotides outside the gene matches: 7. DNA of the CDR3: TGTGCTAGTGGTTGGTTAGCGGGGGGGCCCGATGAGCAGTTCTTC. The encoded protein is CASGWLAGGPDEQFF.

The J gene is TRBJ2-2, the V gene TRBV19; D might be TRBD1 (6 bases). Trimming left V 4 bases short and J 5 bases short, with 8 bases between. CDR3 length: 13 residues. Looked up from germline, CDR1 is LNHDA and CDR2 is SQIVND (reference sequence). CDR3 sequence (DNA): TGTGCCAGTAGTAATCAGGGGACCGGGGAGCTGTTTTTT. It translates to CASSNQGTGELFF.

In its sample, this clone was seen once. The gene calls are TRBV30 and TRBJ1-3; D remains ambiguous. V was pared by 3 bases and J by 3 bases, with 9 bases between. The CDR3 totals 13 residues. Germline V gene sequence: CDR1 GTSNPN, CDR2 SVGIG (reference sequence). This CDR3 reads CAWSSRVGNTIYF. The CDR3 nucleotides are TGTGCCTGGAGCAGCCGGGTTGGAAACACCATATATTTT.

This chain connects TRBV5-4 to TRBJ2-6; tentatively, D is TRBD1 (6 bases). The V and J ends lost 4 bases and 0 bases respectively, with 11 bases between them. This CDR3 has 16 amino acids. Germline V CDR1 and CDR2: SGHNT, YYREEE (reference sequence). For the CDR3, the DNA is TGTGCCAGCAGCCCCCCACAGGGCTCTGGGGCCAACGTCCTGACTTTC. It specifies CASSPPQGSGANVLTF.

This clone was seen once. The V call is TRBV18, the J call TRBJ2-3, with a weak D call TRBD1 (6 bases). The V end was cut by 5 bases, the J end by 0 bases, with 12 bases between. CDR3 size: 15 residues. The germline V gene has CDR1 KGHSH and CDR2 LQKENI. DNA of the CDR3: TGTGCCAGCTCAGCCATAGGGGGAAGCACAGATACGCAGTATTTT. Its protein is CASSAIGGSTDTQYF.

The chain uses TRBV18 and TRBJ1-2; TRBD1 aligns across 7 bases. V lost 3 bases, J lost 5 bases, and 21 bases stayed unmatched. CDR3 size: 19 residues. CDR1 is KGHSH and CDR2 is LQKENI in the germline V gene. Here the CDR3 reads CASSPRFLSTGSSKYGYTF. CDR3 bases: TGTGCCAGCTCACCCCGATTCCTCTCGACAGGGTCGAGTAAATATGGCTACACCTTC.

The chain joins TRBV27 to TRBJ1-2, with 8 nucleotides matching TRBD1. The CDR3 contains 15 residues. Germline CDR1 and CDR2: MNHEY and SMNVEV (reference sequence). Trimming at V came to 5 bases and at J to 7 bases, leaving 12 bases not matched to a gene. Here the CDR3 reads CASSQSRTGRGGYTF. CDR3 coding DNA: TGTGCCAGCAGTCAATCTCGGACAGGGAGAGGTGGCTACACCTTC.

The chain joins TRBV6-6 to TRBJ2-5, with unresolved D. V dropped 2 bases and J dropped 4 bases, with 17 bases sitting between them. The CDR3 covers 16 residues. Germline lookup yields CDR1 MNHNY and CDR2 SVGAGI (reference sequence). The CDR3 DNA follows: TGTGCCAGCAGTTACGACTGGATACCCGCGATAGAGACCCAGTACTTC. The encoded protein is CASSYDWIPAIETQYF.

The gene calls are TRBV5-6 and TRBJ1-2; tentatively, D is TRBD1 (5 bases). Germline CDR1 and CDR2: SGHDT and YYEEEE. This CDR3 contains 13 residues. V lost 1 base and J lost 6, with 10 bases in between. The CDR3 loop reads CASSLSRADGYTF. The CDR3 DNA is TGTGCCAGCAGCTTGAGCAGGGCCGATGGCTACACCTTC.

The chain is built from TRBV15 and TRBJ2-7, with a possible D match to TRBD2 (5 bases). V lost 1 base to trimming and J lost 5 bases, with 12 bases between them. Per the germline V gene, CDR1 is LNHNV and CDR2 is YYDKDF (reference sequence). The CDR3 has 14 residues. CDR3 nucleotide sequence: TGTGCCACCAGCAGAGGTGGGCCCGGGGACGAGCAGTACTTC. Its protein is CATSRGGPGDEQYF.

The rearrangement joins TRBV5-1 to TRBJ2-3, with a tentative D call TRBD1 (5 bases). Germline CDR1 reads SGHRS; CDR2 reads YFSETQ. This CDR3 spans 13 amino acids. V dropped 8 bases and J dropped 4 bases, with 14 bases sitting between them. DNA for the CDR3: TGCGCCAGTCAGTACAACAGGCCAGATACGCAGTATTTT. Its protein is CASQYNRPDTQYF.

The chain carries TRBV2 and TRBJ1-1, with D tentatively TRBD1 (5 bases). This CDR3 region has 14 residues. CDR1 is SNHLY and CDR2 is FYNNEI in the germline V gene. Trimming cost V 8 bases and J 1 base, with 14 bases left between them. The CDR3 DNA follows: TGTGCCAGCGGCAGACAGAACGGGAACACTGAAGCTTTCTTT. Residues: CASGRQNGNTEAFF.

This clone was found once. This chain joins TRBV18 and TRBJ2-5; possibly TRBD1 for D (5 bases). V was shortened by 3 bases and J by 0 bases, with 5 bases between the two germline ends. The CDR3 runs 13 residues. CDR1 and CDR2 (germline): KGHSH, LQKENI. CDR3 residues: CASSPTDQETQYF. The DNA for the CDR3 is TGTGCCAGCTCACCGACAGACCAAGAGACCCAGTACTTC. Complete variable domain (other parts from reference TRBV18 and TRBJ2-5): NAGVMQNPRHLVRRRGQEARLRCSPMKGHSHVYWYRQLPEEGLKFMVYLQKENIIDESGMPKERFSAEFPKEGPSILRIQQVVRGDSAAYFCASSPTDQETQYFGPGTRLLVL.